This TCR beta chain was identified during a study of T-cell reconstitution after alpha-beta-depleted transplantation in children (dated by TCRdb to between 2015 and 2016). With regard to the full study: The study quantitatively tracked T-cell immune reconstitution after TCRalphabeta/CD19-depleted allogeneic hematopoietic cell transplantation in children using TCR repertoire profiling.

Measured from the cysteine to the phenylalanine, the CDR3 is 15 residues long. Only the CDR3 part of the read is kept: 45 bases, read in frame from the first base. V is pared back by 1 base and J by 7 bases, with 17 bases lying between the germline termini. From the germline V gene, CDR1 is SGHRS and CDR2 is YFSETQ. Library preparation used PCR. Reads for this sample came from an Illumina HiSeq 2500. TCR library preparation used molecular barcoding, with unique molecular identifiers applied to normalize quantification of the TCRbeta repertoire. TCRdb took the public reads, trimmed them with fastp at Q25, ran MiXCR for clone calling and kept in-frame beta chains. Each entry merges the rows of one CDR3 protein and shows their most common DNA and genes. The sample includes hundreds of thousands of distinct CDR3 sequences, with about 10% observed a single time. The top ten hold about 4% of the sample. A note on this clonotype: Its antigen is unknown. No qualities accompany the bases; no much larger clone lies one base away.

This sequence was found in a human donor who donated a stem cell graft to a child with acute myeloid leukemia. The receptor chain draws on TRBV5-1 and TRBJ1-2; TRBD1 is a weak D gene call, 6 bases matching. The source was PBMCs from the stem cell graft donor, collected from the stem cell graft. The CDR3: CASSLTGLPFSGYTF. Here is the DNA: TGCGCCAGCAGCTTGACAGGGCTGCCATTCTCTGGCTACACCTTC.